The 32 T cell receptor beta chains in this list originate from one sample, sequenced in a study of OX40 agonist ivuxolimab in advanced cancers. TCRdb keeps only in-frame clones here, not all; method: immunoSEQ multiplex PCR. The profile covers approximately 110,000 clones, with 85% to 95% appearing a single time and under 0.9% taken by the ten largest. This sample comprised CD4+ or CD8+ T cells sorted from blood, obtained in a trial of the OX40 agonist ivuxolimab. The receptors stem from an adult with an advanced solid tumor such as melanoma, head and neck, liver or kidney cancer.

The CDR3 DNA reads TGTGCCAGCAGCTACCGGACAGCAGAACATGAAAAACTGTTTTTT. As protein: CASSYRTAEHEKLFF. This chain uses TRBV5-6 with TRBJ1-4; D might be TRBD1 (6 bases). There are 15 residues in the CDR3. Germline V gives CDR1 SGHDT, CDR2 YYEEEE. V was cut by 3 bases and J by 6 bases, with 15 bases left in between.

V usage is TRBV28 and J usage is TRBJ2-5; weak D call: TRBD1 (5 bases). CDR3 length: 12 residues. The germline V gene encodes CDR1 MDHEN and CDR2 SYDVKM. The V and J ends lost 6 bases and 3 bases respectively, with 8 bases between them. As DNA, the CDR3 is TGTGCCAGCAGCCGACAGAAAGAGACCCAGTACTTC. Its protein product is CASSRQKETQYF.

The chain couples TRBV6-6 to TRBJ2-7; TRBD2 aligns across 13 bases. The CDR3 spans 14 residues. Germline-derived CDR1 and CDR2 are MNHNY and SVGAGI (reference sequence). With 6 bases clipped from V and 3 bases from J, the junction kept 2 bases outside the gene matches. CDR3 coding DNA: TGTGCCAGCAGCCGGACTAGCGGGAGCTACGAGCAGTACTTC. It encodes CASSRTSGSYEQYF.

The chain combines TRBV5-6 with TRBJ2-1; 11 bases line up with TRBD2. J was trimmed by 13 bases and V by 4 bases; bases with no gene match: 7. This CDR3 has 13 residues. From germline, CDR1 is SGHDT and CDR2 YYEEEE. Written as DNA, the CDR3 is TGTGCCAGCAGCCTGGTAGCGGGAGGGCCTCAGTTCTTC. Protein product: CASSLVAGGPQFF.

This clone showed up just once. CDR3 bases: TGTGCCAGCAGCTTGACGACCTACAATGAGCAGTTCTTC. This gives the protein CASSLTTYNEQFF. This chain uses TRBV7-2 with TRBJ2-1, with D uncertain. This CDR3 contains 13 residues. Trimming took off 3 bases at V and 2 bases at J, with 5 bases between the two ends. Per germline, CDR1 SGHTA and CDR2 FQGNSA.

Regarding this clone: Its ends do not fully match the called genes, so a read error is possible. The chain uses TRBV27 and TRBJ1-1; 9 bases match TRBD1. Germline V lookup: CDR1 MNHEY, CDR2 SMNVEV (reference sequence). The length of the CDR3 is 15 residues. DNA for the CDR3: TGTGCCAGTAGTTCTCCGGGACAGGGTGTTCCTGAAGCTTTCTTT. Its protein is CASSSPGQGVPEAFF.

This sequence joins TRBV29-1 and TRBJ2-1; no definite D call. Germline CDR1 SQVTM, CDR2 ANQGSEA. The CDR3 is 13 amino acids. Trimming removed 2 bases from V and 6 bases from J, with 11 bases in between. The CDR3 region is CSVERARSNEQFF. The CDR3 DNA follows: TGCAGCGTTGAACGGGCCCGGAGCAATGAGCAGTTCTTC.

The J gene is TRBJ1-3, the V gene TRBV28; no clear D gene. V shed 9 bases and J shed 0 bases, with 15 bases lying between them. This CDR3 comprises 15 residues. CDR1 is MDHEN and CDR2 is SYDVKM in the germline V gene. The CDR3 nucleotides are TGTGCCAGTACTGAGCTCCTTGTCTCTGGAAACACCATATATTTT. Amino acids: CASTELLVSGNTIYF.

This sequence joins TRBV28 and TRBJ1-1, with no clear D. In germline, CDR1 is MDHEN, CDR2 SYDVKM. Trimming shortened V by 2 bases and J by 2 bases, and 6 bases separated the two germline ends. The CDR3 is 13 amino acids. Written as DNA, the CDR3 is TGTGCCAGCAGTTTAGGGGAAAACACTGAAGCTTTCTTT. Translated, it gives CASSLGENTEAFF.

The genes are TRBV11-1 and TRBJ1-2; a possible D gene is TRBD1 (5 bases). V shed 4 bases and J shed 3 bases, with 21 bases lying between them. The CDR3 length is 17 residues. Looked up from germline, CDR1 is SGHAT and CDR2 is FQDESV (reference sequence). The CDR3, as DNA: TGTGCCAGCAGCTCCCAGAGAGGTGTAGGGACGGACTATGGCTACACCTTC. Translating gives CASSSQRGVGTDYGYTF.

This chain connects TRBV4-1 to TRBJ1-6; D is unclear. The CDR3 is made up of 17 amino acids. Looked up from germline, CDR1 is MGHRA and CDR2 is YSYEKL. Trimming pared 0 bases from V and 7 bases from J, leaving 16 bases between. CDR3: CASSQDPPPGDNSPLHF. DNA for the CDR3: TGCGCCAGCAGCCAAGATCCCCCCCCGGGCGACAATTCACCCCTCCACTTT.

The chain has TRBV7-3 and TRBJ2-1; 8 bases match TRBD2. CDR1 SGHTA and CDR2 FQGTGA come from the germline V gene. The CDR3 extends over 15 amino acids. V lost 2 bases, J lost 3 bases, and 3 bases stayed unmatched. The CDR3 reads CASSLDLAGYNEQFF. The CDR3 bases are TGTGCCAGCAGCTTAGATCTAGCGGGCTACAATGAGCAGTTCTTC.

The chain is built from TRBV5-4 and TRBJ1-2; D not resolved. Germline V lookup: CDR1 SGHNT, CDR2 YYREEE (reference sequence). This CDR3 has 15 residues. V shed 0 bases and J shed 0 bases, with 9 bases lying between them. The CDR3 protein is CASSLAEASNYGYTF. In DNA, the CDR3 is TGTGCCAGCAGCTTGGCGGAAGCTTCTAACTATGGCTACACCTTC. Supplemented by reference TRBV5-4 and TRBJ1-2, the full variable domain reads ETGVTQSPTHLIKTRGQQVTLRCSSQSGHNTVSWYQQALGQGPQFIFQYYREEENGRGNFPPRFSGLQFPNYSSELNVNALELDDSALYLCASSLAEASNYGYTFGSGTRLTVV.

CDR3 sequence: CASSRQGLNYGYTF. The DNA of the CDR3 is TGTGCCAGCAGCCGACAGGGCTTGAACTATGGCTACACCTTC. This rearrangement joins TRBV5-4 to TRBJ1-2; 7 nucleotides match TRBD1. Germline CDR1 reads SGHNT; CDR2 reads YYREEE (reference sequence). The CDR3 sequence is 14 residues long. V was pared by 4 bases and J by 2 bases, with 5 bases of the junction left unmatched.

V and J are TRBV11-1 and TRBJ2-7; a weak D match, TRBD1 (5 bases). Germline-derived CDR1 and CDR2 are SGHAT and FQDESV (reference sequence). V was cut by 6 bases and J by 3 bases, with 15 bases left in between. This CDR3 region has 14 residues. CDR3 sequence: CASSKRTHNYEQYF. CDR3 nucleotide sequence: TGTGCCAGCAGTAAAAGGACACATAACTACGAGCAGTACTTC. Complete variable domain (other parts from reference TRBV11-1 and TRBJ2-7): EAEVAQSPRYKITEKSQAVAFWCDPISGHATLYWYRQILGQGPELLVQFQDESVVDDSQLPKDRFSAERLKGVDSTLKIQPAELGDSAMYLCASSKRTHNYEQYFGPGTRLTVT.

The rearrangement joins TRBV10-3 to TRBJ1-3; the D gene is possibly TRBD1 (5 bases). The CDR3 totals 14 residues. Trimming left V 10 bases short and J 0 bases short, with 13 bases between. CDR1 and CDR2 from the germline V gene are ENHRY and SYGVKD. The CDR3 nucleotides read TGTGCCACCCTCCGACAGAGCTCTGGAAACACCATATATTTT. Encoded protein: CATLRQSSGNTIYF.

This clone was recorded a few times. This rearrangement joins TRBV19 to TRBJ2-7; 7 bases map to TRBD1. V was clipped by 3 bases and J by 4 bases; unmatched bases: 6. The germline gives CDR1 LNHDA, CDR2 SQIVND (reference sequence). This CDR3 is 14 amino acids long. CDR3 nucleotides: TGTGCCAGTAGTATCGCGACAGGGCCGTACGAGCAGTACTTC. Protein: CASSIATGPYEQYF.

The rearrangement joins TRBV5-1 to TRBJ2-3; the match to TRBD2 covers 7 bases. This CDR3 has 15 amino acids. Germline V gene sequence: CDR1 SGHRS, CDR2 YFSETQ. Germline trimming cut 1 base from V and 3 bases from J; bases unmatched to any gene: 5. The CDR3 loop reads CASSLFASGTDTQYF. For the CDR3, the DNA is TGCGCCAGCAGCTTGTTTGCTAGCGGTACAGATACGCAGTATTTT. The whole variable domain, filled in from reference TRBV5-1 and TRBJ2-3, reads KAGVTQTPRYLIKTRGQQVTLSCSPISGHRSVSWYQQTPGQGLQFLFEYFSETQRNKGNFPGRFSGRQFSNSRSEMNVSTLELGDSALYLCASSLFASGTDTQYFGPGTRLTVL.

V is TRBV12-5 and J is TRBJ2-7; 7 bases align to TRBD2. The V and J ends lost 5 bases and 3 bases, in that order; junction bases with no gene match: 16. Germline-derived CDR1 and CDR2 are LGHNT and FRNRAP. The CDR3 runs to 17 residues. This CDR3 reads CASGPYPGLAAVYEQYF. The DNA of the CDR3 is TGTGCTAGTGGTCCCTACCCAGGGCTAGCGGCGGTCTACGAGCAGTACTTC.

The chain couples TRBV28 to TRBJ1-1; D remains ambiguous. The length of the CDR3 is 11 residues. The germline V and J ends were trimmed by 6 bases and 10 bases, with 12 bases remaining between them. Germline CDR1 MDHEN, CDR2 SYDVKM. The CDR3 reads CASSHSWGAFF. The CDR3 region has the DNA TGTGCCAGCAGCCATTCCTGGGGAGCTTTCTTT.

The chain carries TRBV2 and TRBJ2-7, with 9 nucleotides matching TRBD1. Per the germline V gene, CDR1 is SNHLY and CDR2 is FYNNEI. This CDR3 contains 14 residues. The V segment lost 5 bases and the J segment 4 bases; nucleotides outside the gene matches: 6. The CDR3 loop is CASSNRGLKYEQYF. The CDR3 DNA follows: TGTGCCAGCAGTAACAGGGGGCTTAAGTACGAGCAGTACTTC.

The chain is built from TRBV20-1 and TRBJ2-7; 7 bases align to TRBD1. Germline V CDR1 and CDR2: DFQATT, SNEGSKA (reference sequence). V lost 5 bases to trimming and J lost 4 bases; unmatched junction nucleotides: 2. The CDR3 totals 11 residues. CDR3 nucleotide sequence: TGCAGTGCTCGGGACAGTTACGAGCAGTACTTC. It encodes CSARDSYEQYF.

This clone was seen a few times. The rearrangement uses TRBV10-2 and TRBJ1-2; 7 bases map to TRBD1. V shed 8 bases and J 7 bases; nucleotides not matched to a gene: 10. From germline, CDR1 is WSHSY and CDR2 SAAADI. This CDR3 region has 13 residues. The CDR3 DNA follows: TGCGCCAGCTCCCGACAGGGTTCGGCTGGCTACACCTTC. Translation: CASSRQGSAGYTF.

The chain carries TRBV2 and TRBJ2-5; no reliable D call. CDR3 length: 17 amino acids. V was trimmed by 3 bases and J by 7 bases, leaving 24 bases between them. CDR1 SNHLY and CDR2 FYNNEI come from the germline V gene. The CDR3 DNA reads TGTGCCAGCAGTGATCCCCTAGGCCCAAACCAGCCCGGGACCCAGTACTTC. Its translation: CASSDPLGPNQPGTQYF.

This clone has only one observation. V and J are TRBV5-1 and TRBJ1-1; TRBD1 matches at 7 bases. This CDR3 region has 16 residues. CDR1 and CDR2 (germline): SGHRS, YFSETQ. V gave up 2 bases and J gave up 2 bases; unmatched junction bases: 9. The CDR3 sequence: CASSFLTGQINTEAFF. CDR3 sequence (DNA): TGCGCCAGCAGCTTCTTGACGGGACAGATAAACACTGAAGCTTTCTTT.

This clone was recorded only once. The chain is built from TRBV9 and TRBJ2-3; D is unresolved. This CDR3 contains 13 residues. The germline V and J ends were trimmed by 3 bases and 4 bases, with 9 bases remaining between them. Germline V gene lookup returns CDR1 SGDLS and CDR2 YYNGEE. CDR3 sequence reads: CASSAAVPDTQYF. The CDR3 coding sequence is TGTGCCAGCAGCGCAGCTGTACCAGATACGCAGTATTTT.

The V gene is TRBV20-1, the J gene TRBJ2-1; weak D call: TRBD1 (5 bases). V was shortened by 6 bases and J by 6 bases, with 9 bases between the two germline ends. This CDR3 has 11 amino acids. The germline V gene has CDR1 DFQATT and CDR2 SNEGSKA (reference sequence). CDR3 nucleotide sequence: TGCAGTGCCCCAAGGGGCAATGAGCAGTTCTTC. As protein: CSAPRGNEQFF.

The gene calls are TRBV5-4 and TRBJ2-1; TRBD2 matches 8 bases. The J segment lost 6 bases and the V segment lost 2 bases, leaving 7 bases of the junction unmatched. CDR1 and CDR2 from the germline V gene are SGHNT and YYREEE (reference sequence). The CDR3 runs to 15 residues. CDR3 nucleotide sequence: TGTGCCAGCAGCTTCGGGGGGGGGCGTAGCAATGAGCAGTTCTTC. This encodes CASSFGGGRSNEQFF.

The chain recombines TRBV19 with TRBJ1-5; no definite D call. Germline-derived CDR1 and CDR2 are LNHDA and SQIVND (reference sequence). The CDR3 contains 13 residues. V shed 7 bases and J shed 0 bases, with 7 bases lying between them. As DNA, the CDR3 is TGTGCCAGTAACACGTATAGCAATCAGCCCCAGCATTTT. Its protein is CASNTYSNQPQHF.

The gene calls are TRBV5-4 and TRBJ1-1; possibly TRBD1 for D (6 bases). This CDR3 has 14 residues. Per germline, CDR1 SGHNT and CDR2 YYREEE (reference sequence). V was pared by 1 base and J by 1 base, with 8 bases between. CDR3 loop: CASSLTGWNTEAFF. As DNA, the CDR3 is TGTGCCAGCAGCTTGACAGGGTGGAACACTGAAGCTTTCTTT.

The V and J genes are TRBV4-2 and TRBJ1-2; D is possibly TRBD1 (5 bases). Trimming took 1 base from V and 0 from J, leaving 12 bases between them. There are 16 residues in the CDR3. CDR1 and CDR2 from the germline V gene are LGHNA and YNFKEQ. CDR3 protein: CASSQGTGATNYGYTF. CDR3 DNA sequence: TGTGCCAGCAGCCAAGGTACAGGAGCGACTAACTATGGCTACACCTTC.

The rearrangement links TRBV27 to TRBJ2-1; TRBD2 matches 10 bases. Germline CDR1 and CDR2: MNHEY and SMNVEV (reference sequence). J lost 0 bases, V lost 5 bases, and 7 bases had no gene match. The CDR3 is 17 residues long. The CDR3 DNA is TGTGCCAGCAGTAAAGGGACTAGCGTCTTCTCCTACAATGAGCAGTTCTTC. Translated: CASSKGTSVFSYNEQFF.